The rows below give T cell receptor beta chains drawn from one sample of a study of cytomegalovirus exposure and HLA in healthy donors. Produced via immunoSEQ multiplex PCR; TCRdb's table is partial and in-frame only. The table includes around 270,000 clones, under 90% detected once. Input material: PBMCs. These receptor sequences come from a girl aged 2-10 years in good health and CMV-seronegative. Both conserved end residues are part of each CDR3. A D gene is named only where the DNA matches it firmly. The size field is filled for only some rows; it gives once, few, many or a size class.

cdr3_aa: CASSLRISRGGPYEQYF
cdr3_nt: TGTGCCAGCAGCTTAAGGATAAGTCGGGGGGGCCCGTACGAGCAGTACTTC
v_call: TRBV7-9
clone_size: -
j_call: TRBJ2-7
d_call: TRBD2

cdr3_aa: CASSPPLVSANTGELFF
cdr3_nt: TGTGCCAGCAGCCCCCCACTGGTTTCCGCGAACACCGGGGAGCTGTTTTTT
v_call: TRBV7-9
clone_size: -
j_call: TRBJ2-2
d_call: -

cdr3_aa: CASSLVGGSHNSPLHF
cdr3_nt: TGTGCCAGCAGCTTAGTCGGGGGTTCACATAATTCACCCCTCCACTTT
v_call: TRBV7-8
clone_size: -
j_call: TRBJ1-6
d_call: -

cdr3_aa: CASSFAGTYNEQFF
cdr3_nt: TGTGCCAGCAGTTTTGCCGGGACTTACAATGAGCAGTTCTTC
v_call: TRBV28
clone_size: -
j_call: TRBJ2-1
d_call: -

cdr3_aa: CASSQDRTSGSGNEQFF
cdr3_nt: TGCGCCAGCAGCCAAGATCGGACTAGCGGGAGTGGCAATGAGCAGTTCTTC
v_call: TRBV4-1
clone_size: -
j_call: TRBJ2-1
d_call: TRBD2

cdr3_aa: CASSSKAGGPDTQYF
cdr3_nt: TGTGCCAGCAGCTCCAAGGCCGGGGGGCCAGATACGCAGTATTTT
v_call: TRBV7-9
clone_size: -
j_call: TRBJ2-3
d_call: -

cdr3_aa: CASSWRAGRGYTF
cdr3_nt: TGTGCCAGCAGCTGGAGGGCAGGGAGGGGCTACACCTTC
v_call: TRBV11-2
clone_size: -
j_call: TRBJ1-2
d_call: -

cdr3_aa: CASNRDTVWLPLHF
cdr3_nt: TGTGCCAGCAACCGGGACACCGTTTGGTTACCCCTCCACTTT
v_call: TRBV2
clone_size: once
j_call: TRBJ1-6
d_call: -

cdr3_aa: CASSPRTSGSIGELFF
cdr3_nt: TGTGCCAGCAGCCCTCGGACTAGCGGGAGCATCGGGGAGCTGTTTTTT
v_call: TRBV7-2
clone_size: -
j_call: TRBJ2-2
d_call: TRBD2

cdr3_aa: CASSPGPSTDTQYF
cdr3_nt: TGTGCCAGCAGCCCAGGGCCTAGCACAGATACGCAGTATTTT
v_call: TRBV7-6
clone_size: -
j_call: TRBJ2-3
d_call: -

cdr3_aa: CASSPNRDTQYF
cdr3_nt: TGTGCCAGCAGTCCCAACCGGGATACGCAGTATTTT
v_call: TRBV27
clone_size: -
j_call: TRBJ2-3
d_call: -

cdr3_aa: CASMRRLAGGLETQYF
cdr3_nt: TGTGCCAGCATGCGCCGTCTAGCGGGGGGCTTAGAGACCCAGTACTTC
v_call: TRBV21-1
clone_size: -
j_call: TRBJ2-5
d_call: -

cdr3_aa: CAWRRDRDQPQHF
cdr3_nt: TGTGCCTGGAGGAGGGACAGGGATCAGCCCCAGCATTTT
v_call: TRBV30
clone_size: once
j_call: TRBJ1-5
d_call: TRBD1

cdr3_aa: CASSLRVGLNEQFF
cdr3_nt: TGTGCCAGCAGCTTGCGCGTCGGACTCAATGAGCAGTTCTTC
v_call: TRBV5-6
clone_size: -
j_call: TRBJ2-1
d_call: -

cdr3_aa: CASSQSGATDTQYF
cdr3_nt: TGTGCCAGCAGCCAATCGGGCGCCACAGATACGCAGTATTTT
v_call: TRBV16
clone_size: -
j_call: TRBJ2-3
d_call: -

cdr3_aa: CASSPRGNSPLHF
cdr3_nt: TGTGCCAGCAGCCCTCGAGGCAATTCACCCCTCCACTTT
v_call: TRBV7-4
clone_size: -
j_call: TRBJ1-6
d_call: -

cdr3_aa: CASRGTGGFEQYF
cdr3_nt: TGCGCCAGCAGGGGGACAGGGGGATTCGAGCAGTACTTC
v_call: TRBV5-1
clone_size: -
j_call: TRBJ2-7
d_call: TRBD1

cdr3_aa: CASSLSDTGFGGYTF
cdr3_nt: TGTGCCAGCAGCTTATCTGATACGGGGTTTGGTGGCTACACCTTC
v_call: TRBV7-3
clone_size: -
j_call: TRBJ1-2
d_call: -

cdr3_aa: CASKGGARTDTQYF
cdr3_nt: TGTGCCAGTAAGGGGGGGGCCCGCACAGATACGCAGTATTTT
v_call: TRBV7-6
clone_size: -
j_call: TRBJ2-3
d_call: -

cdr3_aa: CASSLDYHNEQFF
cdr3_nt: TGTGCCAGCAGCTTAGACTATCACAATGAGCAGTTCTTC
v_call: TRBV7-7
clone_size: -
j_call: TRBJ2-1
d_call: -

cdr3_aa: CASSFLDRRRAEQYF
cdr3_nt: TGTGCCAGCAGCTTCCTGGACAGACGGCGGGCCGAGCAGTACTTC
v_call: TRBV7-2
clone_size: -
j_call: TRBJ2-7
d_call: -

cdr3_aa: CASSDVQGARDGYTF
cdr3_nt: TGTGCCAGCAGTGATGTACAGGGGGCGAGAGATGGCTACACCTTC
v_call: TRBV2
clone_size: -
j_call: TRBJ1-2
d_call: TRBD1

cdr3_aa: CASTPSGAGGYTF
cdr3_nt: TGTGCCAGCACCCCTTCAGGGGCAGGTGGCTACACCTTC
v_call: TRBV7-3
clone_size: -
j_call: TRBJ1-2
d_call: -

cdr3_aa: CASSGTGTEQFF
cdr3_nt: TGTGCCAGCAGCGGAACAGGGACTGAGCAGTTCTTC
v_call: TRBV7-3
clone_size: -
j_call: TRBJ2-1
d_call: -

cdr3_aa: CASSFGLAGGNEQFF
cdr3_nt: TGCGCCAGCAGCTTCGGACTAGCGGGGGGGAATGAGCAGTTCTTC
v_call: TRBV5-1
clone_size: -
j_call: TRBJ2-1
d_call: TRBD2

cdr3_aa: CASSYHSTEEQYF
cdr3_nt: TGTGCCAGCAGCTATCATAGTACGGAGGAGCAGTACTTC
v_call: TRBV5-4
clone_size: -
j_call: TRBJ2-7
d_call: -

cdr3_aa: CASSLASSYEQYF
cdr3_nt: TGTGCCAGCAGCTTAGCGAGCTCCTACGAGCAGTACTTC
v_call: TRBV11-3
clone_size: -
j_call: TRBJ2-7
d_call: -

cdr3_aa: CASSDRLALSGNTIYF
cdr3_nt: TGTGCCAGCAGTGATCGTTTAGCGCTCTCTGGAAACACCATATATTTT
v_call: TRBV2
clone_size: -
j_call: TRBJ1-3
d_call: -

cdr3_aa: CAWRFGGGTDIQYF
cdr3_nt: TGTGCCTGGAGATTCGGAGGGGGCACGGACATTCAGTACTTC
v_call: TRBV30
clone_size: -
j_call: TRBJ2-4
d_call: -

cdr3_aa: CASSYAGQGGPEAFF
cdr3_nt: TGTGCCAGCAGTTACGCCGGACAGGGGGGTCCTGAAGCTTTCTTT
v_call: TRBV6-5
clone_size: -
j_call: TRBJ1-1
d_call: TRBD1

cdr3_aa: CARGGDYEELFF
cdr3_nt: TGTGCCCGCGGAGGGGATTACGAGGAGCTGTTTTTT
v_call: TRBV30
clone_size: -
j_call: TRBJ2-2
d_call: -

cdr3_aa: CASSGGPGGARTEAFF
cdr3_nt: TGTGCCAGCAGCGGAGGGCCAGGGGGCGCGAGAACTGAAGCTTTCTTT
v_call: TRBV21-1
clone_size: few
j_call: TRBJ1-1
d_call: -